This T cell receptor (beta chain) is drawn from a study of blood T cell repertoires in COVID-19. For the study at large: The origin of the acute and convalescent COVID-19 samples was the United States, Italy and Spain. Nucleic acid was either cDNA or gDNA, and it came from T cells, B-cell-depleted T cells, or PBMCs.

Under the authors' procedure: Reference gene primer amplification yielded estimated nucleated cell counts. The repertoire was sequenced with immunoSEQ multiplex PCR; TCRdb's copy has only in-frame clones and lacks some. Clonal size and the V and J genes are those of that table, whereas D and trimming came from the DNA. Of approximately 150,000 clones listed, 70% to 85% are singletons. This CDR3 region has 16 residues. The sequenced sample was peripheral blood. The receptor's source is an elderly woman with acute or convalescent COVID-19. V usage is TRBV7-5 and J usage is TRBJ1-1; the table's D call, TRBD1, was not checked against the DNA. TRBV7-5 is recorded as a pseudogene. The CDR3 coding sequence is TGTGTCAGAAGCTCGGACAGGGGGCGGAGAAGCACTGAAGCTTTCTTT. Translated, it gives CVRSSDRGRRSTEAFF.